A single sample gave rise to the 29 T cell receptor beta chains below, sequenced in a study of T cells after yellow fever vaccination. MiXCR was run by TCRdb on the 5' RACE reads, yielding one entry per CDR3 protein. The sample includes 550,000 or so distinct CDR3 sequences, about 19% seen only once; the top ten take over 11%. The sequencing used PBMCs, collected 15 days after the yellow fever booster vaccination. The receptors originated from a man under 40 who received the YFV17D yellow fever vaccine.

The CDR3 loop is CSAREALLAPDTQYF. As DNA, the CDR3 is TGCAGTGCTAGAGAGGCGCTCCTGGCCCCAGATACGCAGTATTTT. The rearrangement joins TRBV20-1 to TRBJ2-3; D not certain. Germline loops: CDR1 DFQATT, CDR2 SNEGSKA (reference sequence). The CDR3 sequence is 15 residues long. With 0 bases removed from V and 4 bases from J, the gap between germline ends came to 14 bases.

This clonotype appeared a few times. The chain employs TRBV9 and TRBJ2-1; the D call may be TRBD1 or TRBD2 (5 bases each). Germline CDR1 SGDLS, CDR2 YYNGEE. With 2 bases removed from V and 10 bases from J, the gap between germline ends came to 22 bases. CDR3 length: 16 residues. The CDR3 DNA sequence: TGTGCCAGCAGCGTCACCGGGACCCCGGGAATTGGAGAGCAGTTCTTC. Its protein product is CASSVTGTPGIGEQFF.

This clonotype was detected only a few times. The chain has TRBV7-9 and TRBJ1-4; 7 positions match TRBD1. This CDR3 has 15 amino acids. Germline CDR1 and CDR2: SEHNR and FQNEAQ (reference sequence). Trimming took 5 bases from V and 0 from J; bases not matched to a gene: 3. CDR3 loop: CASSRQGATNEKLFF. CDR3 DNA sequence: TGTGCCAGCAGCCGACAGGGTGCAACTAATGAAAAACTGTTTTTT. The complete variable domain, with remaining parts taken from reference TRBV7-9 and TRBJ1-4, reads DTGVSQNPRHKITKRGQNVTFRCDPISEHNRLYWYRQTLGQGPEFLTYFQNEAQLEKSRLLSDRFSAERPKGSFSTLEIQRTEQGDSAMYLCASSRQGATNEKLFFGSGTQLSVL.

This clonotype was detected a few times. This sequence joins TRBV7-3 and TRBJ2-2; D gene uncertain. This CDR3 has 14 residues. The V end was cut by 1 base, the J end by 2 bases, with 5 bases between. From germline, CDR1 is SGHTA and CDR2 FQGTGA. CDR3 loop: CASSLNVNTGELFF. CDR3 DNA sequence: TGTGCCAGCAGCTTAAACGTTAACACCGGGGAGCTGTTTTTT.

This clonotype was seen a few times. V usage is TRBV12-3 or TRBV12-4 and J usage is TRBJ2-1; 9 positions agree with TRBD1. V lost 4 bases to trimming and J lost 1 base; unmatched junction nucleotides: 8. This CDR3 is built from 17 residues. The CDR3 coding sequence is TGTGCCAGCAGTTCCACTACCGGGACAGGGTCCTACAATGAGCAGTTCTTC. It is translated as CASSSTTGTGSYNEQFF.

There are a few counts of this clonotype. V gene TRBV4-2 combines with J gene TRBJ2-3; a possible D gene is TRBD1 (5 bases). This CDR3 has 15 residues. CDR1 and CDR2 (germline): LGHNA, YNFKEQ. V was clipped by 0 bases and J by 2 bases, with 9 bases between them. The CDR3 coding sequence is TGTGCCAGCAGCCAAGAACGAGGACACACAGATACGCAGTATTTT. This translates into CASSQERGHTDTQYF.

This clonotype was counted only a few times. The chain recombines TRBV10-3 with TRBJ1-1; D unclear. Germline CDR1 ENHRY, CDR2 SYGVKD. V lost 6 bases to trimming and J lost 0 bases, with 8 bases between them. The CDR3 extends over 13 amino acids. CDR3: CAISKGMNTEAFF. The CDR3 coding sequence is TGTGCCATCAGCAAGGGCATGAACACTGAAGCTTTCTTT.

CDR3 nucleotides: TGTGCCAGCAGTCTTCGACAGGGGGCGTCTAGCAATCAGCCCCAGCATTTT. This encodes CASSLRQGASSNQPQHF. The chain employs TRBV6-1 and TRBJ1-5; 10 bases align to TRBD1. CDR1 MNHNS and CDR2 SASEGT come from the germline V gene. The V and J ends lost 5 bases and 0 bases, in that order; junction bases with no gene match: 7. CDR3 length: 17 amino acids.

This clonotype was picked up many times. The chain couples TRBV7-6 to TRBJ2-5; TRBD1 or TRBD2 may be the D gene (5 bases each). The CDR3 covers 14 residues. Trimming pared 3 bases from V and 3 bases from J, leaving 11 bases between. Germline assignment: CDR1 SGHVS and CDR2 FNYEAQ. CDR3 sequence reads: CASSFLGTEETQYF. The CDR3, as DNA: TGTGCCAGCAGCTTTTTGGGGACGGAAGAGACCCAGTACTTC.

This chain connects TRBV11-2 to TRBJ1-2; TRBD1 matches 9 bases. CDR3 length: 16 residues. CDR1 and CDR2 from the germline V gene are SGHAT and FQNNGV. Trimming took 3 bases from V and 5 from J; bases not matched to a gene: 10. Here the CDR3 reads CASSFLTGTGYYGYTF. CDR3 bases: TGTGCCAGCAGCTTCCTTACCGGGACAGGGTATTATGGCTACACCTTC.

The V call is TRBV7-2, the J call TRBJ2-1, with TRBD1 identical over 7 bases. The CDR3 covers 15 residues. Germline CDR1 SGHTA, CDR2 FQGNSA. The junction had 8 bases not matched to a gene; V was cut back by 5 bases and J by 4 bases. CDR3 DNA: TGTGCCAGCAGCCGAAGACAGGGTACATACAATGAGCAGTTCTTC. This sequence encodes CASSRRQGTYNEQFF.

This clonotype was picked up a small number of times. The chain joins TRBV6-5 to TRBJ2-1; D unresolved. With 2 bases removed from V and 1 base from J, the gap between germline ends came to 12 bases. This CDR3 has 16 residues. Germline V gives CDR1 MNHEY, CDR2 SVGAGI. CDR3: CASSYGRWVSYNEQFF. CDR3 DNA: TGTGCCAGCAGTTACGGGCGGTGGGTATCCTACAATGAGCAGTTCTTC.

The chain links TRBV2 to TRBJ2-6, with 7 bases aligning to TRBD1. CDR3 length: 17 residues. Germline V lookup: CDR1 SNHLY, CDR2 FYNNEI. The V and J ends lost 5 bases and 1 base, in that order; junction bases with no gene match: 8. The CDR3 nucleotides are TGTGCCAGCAGTCAGGCTACAGGGGTGTCTGGGGCCAACGTCCTGACTTTC. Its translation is CASSQATGVSGANVLTF.

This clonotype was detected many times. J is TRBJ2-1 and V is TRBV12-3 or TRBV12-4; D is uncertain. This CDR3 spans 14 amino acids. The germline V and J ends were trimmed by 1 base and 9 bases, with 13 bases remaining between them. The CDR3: CASSLVSHVGEQFF. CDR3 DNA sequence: TGTGCCAGCAGTTTAGTGTCTCATGTGGGTGAGCAGTTCTTC.

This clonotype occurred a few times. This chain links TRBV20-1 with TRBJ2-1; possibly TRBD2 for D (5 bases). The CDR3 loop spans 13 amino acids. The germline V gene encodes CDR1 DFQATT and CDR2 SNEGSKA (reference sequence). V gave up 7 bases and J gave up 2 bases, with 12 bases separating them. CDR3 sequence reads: CSVREDTYNEQFF. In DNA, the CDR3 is TGCAGTGTGAGGGAAGATACCTACAATGAGCAGTTCTTC.

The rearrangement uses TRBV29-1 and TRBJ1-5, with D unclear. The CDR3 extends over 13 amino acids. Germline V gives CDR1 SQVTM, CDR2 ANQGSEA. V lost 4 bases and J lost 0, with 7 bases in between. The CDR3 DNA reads TGCAGCGTTGCCGTAGGTAGCAATCAGCCCCAGCATTTT. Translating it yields CSVAVGSNQPQHF. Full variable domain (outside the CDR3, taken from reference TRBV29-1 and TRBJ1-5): SAVISQKPSRDICQRGTSLTIQCQVDSQVTMMFWYRQQPGQSLTLIATANQGSEATYESGFVIDKFPISRPNLTFSTLTVSNMSPEDSSIYLCSVAVGSNQPQHFGDGTRLSIL.

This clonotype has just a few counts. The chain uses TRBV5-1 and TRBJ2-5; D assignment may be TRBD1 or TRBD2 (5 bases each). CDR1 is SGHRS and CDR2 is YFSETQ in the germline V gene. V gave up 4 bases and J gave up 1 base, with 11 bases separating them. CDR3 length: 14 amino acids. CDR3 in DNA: TGCGCCAGCAGCGTTTGGGGGTCCCAAGAGACCCAGTACTTC. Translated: CASSVWGSQETQYF.

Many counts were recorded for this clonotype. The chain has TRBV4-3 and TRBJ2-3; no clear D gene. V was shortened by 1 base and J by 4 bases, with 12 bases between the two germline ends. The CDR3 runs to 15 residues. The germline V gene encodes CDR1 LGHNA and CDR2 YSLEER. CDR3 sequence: CASSQANQPPDTQYF. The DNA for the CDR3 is TGCGCCAGCAGCCAAGCGAACCAACCCCCAGATACGCAGTATTTT.

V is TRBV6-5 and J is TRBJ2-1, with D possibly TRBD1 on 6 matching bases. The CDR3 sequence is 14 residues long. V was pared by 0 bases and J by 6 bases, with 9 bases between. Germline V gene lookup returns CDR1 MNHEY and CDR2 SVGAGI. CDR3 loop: CASSYSRDTNEQFF. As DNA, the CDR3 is TGTGCCAGCAGTTACTCTCGGGACACCAATGAGCAGTTCTTC.

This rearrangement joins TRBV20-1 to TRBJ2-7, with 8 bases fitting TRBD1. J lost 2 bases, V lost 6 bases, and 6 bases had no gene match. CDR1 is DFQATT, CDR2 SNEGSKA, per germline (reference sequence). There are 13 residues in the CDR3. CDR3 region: CSAGTGFPYEQYF. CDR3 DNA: TGCAGTGCAGGGACAGGTTTCCCCTACGAGCAGTACTTC.

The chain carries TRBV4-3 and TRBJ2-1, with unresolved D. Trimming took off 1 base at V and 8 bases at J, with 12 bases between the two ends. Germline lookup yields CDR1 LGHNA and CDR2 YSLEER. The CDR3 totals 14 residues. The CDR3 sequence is CASSQGPSQYEQFF. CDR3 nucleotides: TGCGCCAGCAGCCAAGGCCCGAGTCAGTATGAGCAGTTCTTC.

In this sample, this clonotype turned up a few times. The CDR3 protein is CASSLGGTNYGYTF. In nucleotides, the CDR3 is TGTGCCAGCAGCTTGGGCGGGACAAACTATGGCTACACCTTC. The chain uses TRBV5-6 and TRBJ1-2; a possible D gene is TRBD1 (6 bases). V was pared by 0 bases and J by 2 bases, with 8 bases between. The germline gives CDR1 SGHDT, CDR2 YYEEEE. The CDR3 spans 14 residues.

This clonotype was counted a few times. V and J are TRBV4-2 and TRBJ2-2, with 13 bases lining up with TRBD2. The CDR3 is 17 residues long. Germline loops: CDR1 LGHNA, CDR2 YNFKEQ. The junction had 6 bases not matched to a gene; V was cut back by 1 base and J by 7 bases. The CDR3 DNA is TGTGCCAGCAGCCAAGGGACTAGCGGGAGAATTGGCGGGGAGCTGTTTTTT. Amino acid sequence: CASSQGTSGRIGGELFF.

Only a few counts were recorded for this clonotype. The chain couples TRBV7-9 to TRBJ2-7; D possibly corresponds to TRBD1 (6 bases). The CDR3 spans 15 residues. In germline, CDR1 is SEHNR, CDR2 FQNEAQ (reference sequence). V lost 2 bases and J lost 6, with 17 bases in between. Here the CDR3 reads CASSLKDDRRSEQYF. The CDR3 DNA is TGTGCCAGCAGCTTAAAGGACGACAGGAGGAGCGAGCAGTACTTC.

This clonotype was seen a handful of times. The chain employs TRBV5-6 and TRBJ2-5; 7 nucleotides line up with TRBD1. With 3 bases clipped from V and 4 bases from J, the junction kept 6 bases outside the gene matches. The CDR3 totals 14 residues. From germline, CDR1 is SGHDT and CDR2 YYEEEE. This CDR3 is CASSSQQGTETQYF. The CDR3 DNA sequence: TGTGCCAGCAGCTCCCAACAGGGGACAGAGACCCAGTACTTC.

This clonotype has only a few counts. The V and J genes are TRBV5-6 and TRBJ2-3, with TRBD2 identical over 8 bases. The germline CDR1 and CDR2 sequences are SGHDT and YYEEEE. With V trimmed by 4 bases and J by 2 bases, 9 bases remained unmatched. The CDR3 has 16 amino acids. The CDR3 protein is CASSLKGLGNTDTQYF. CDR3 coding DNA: TGTGCCAGCAGCCTAAAGGGACTAGGGAACACAGATACGCAGTATTTT.

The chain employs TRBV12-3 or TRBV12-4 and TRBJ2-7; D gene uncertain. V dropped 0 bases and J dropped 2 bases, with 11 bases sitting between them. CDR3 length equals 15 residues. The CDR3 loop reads CASSLAGSFPYEQYF. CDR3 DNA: TGTGCCAGCAGTTTAGCGGGATCCTTTCCCTACGAGCAGTACTTC.

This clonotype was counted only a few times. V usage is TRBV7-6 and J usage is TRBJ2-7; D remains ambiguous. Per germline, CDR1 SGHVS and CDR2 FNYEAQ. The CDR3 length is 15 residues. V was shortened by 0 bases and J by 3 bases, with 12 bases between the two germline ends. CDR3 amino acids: CASSLAQGSHYEQYF. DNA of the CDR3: TGTGCCAGCAGCTTAGCGCAAGGTAGCCACTACGAGCAGTACTTC. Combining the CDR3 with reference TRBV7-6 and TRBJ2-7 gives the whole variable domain GAGVSQSPRYKVTKRGQDVALRCDPISGHVSLYWYRQALGQGPEFLTYFNYEAQQDKSGLPNDRFSAERPEGSISTLTIQRTEQRDSAMYRCASSLAQGSHYEQYFGPGTRLTVT.

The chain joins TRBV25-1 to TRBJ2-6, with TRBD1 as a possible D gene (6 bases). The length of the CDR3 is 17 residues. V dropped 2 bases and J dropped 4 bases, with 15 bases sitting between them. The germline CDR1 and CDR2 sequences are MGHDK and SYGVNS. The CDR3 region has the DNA TGTGCCAGCAGTGAAGCTCAGGGGTACTCCGGGGCCAACGTCCTGACTTTC. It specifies CASSEAQGYSGANVLTF.